The present T cell receptor beta chain was sequenced within a study of OX40 agonist ivuxolimab in advanced cancers. Libraries were prepared by immunoSEQ multiplex PCR; TCRdb keeps only in-frame clonotypes and omits some of them. The sample lists around 42,000 clones; around 89% were seen once. The germline gives CDR1 MGHRA, CDR2 YSYEKL. The V and J ends lost 0 bases and 4 bases respectively, with 7 bases between them. The CDR3 is 14 residues long. Material: CD4+ or CD8+ T cells sorted from blood, obtained in a trial of the OX40 agonist ivuxolimab. The origin of this receptor is an adult with an advanced solid tumor such as melanoma, head and neck, liver or kidney cancer. V is TRBV4-1 and J is TRBJ2-1; D gene uncertain. The CDR3 nucleotides are TGCGCCAGCAGCCAAGAAACTGGTTACAATGAGCAGTTCTTC. The encoded protein is CASSQETGYNEQFF.